This T cell receptor beta chain was found in a study of T cells in Graves' hyperthyroidism and ophthalmopathy. About the study: Initial diagnosis, before any treatment, was when peripheral blood was collected. Study results and limitations: The majority of expanded thyroid clonotypes above 0.001 also appeared in blood.

This clonotype was counted a single time. The target antigen is unknown. Template material for amplifying TCR beta CDR3 regions consisted of RNA transcripts. Researchers ran a first-round RT-PCR on the TCR CDR3 using the HTBI primer set. TCRdb redid the calling of the multiplex PCR reads with MiXCR, one entry per CDR3 protein. The repertoire consists of about 530,000 distinct CDR3 sequences, with 17% occurring once and the leading ten covering roughly a sixth. This CDR3 is built from 10 residues. V was pared by 6 bases and J by 8 bases, with 0 bases of the junction left unmatched. This chain uses TRBV12-3 or TRBV12-4 with TRBJ1-2; 7 bases match TRBD1. The sample was blood. This receptor was obtained from a woman between 18 and 29 years old with Graves' ophthalmopathy. CDR3 DNA: TGTGCCAGCAGGACAGGGGGCTACACCTTC. Protein sequence: CASRTGGYTF.